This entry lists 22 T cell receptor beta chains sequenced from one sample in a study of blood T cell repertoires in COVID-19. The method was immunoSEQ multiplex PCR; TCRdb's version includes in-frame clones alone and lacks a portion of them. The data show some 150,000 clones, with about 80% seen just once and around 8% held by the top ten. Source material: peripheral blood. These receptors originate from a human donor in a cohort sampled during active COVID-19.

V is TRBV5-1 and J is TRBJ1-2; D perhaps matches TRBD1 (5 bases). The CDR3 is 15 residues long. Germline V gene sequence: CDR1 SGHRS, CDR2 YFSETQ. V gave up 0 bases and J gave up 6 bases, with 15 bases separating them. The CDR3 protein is CASSLELGRVHGYTF. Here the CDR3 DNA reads TGCGCCAGCAGCTTGGAGCTGGGCAGGGTACATGGCTACACCTTC.

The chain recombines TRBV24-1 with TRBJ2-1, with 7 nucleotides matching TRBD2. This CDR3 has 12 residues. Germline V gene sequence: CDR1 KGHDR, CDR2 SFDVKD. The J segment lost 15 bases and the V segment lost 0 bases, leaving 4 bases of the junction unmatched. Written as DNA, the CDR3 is TGTGCCACCAGTGATTTGCGGGGGAGGGTGTTCTTC. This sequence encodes CATSDLRGRVFF.

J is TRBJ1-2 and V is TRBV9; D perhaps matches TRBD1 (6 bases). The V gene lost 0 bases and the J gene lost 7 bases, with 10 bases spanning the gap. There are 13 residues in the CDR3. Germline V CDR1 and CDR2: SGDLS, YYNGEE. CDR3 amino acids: CASSVVLGAGYTF. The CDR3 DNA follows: TGTGCCAGCAGCGTAGTTCTGGGGGCTGGCTACACCTTC. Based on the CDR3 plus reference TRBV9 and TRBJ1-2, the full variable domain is DSGVTQTPKHLITATGQRVTLRCSPRSGDLSVYWYQQSLDQGLQFLIQYYNGEERAKGNILERFSAQQFPDLHSELNLSSLELGDSALYFCASSVVLGAGYTFGSGTRLTVV.

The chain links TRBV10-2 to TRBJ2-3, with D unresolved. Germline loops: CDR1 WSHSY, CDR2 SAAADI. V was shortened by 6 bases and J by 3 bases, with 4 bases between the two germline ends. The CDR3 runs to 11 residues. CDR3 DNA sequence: TGCGCCAGCAGCGTTACAGATACGCAGTATTTT. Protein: CASSVTDTQYF.

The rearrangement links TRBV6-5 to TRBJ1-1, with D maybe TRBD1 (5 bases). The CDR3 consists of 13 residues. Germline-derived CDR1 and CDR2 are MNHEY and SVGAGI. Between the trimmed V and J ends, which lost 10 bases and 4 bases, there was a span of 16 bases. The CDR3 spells CATGTNPGTEAFF. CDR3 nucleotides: TGTGCCACCGGGACTAACCCGGGCACTGAAGCTTTCTTT.

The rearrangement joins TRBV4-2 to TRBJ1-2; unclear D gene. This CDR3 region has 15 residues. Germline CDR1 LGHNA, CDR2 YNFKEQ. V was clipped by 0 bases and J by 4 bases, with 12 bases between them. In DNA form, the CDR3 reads TGTGCCAGCAGCCAAGATCGAGGAGGAGGCTATGGCTACACCTTC. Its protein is CASSQDRGGGYGYTF.

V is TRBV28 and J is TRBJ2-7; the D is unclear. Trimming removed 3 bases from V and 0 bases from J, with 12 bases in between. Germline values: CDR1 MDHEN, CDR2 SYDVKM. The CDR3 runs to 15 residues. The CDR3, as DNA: TGTGCCAGCAGTTTGGGCTGGCTGTCCTCCTACGAGCAGTACTTC. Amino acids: CASSLGWLSSYEQYF.

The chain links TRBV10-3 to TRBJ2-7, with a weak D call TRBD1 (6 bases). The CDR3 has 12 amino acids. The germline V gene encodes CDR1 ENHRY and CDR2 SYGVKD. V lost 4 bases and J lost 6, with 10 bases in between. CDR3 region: CAISGTGREQYF. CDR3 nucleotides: TGTGCCATCAGTGGCACAGGGCGCGAGCAGTACTTC.

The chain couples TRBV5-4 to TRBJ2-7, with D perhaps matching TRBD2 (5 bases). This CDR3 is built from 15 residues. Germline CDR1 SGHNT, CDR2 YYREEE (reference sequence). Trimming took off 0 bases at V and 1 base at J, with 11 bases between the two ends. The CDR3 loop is CASSLVRGTSYEQYF. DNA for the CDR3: TGTGCCAGCAGCTTGGTACGGGGAACATCCTACGAGCAGTACTTC.

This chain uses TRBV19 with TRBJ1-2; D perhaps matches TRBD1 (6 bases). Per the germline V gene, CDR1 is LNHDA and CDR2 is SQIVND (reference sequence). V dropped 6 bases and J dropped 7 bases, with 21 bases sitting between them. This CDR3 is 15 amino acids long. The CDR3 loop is CASRKQGRSMTGYTF. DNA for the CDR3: TGTGCCAGTAGGAAACAGGGTCGCTCGATGACTGGCTACACCTTC.

The CDR3 bases are TGTGCCATCAGTGGACTAGCGGGGATTGAGCAGTTCTTC. Protein: CAISGLAGIEQFF. The chain combines TRBV10-3 with TRBJ2-1; 11 bases match TRBD2. The germline gives CDR1 ENHRY, CDR2 SYGVKD. This CDR3 has 13 residues. V lost 4 bases, J lost 9 bases, and 2 bases stayed unmatched.

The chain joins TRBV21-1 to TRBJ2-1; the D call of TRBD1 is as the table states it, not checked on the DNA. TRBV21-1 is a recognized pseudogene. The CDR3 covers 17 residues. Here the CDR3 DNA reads TGTGCCAGCAGCAAACCTGGGACAGCCACCCTAAACAATGAGCAGTTCTTC. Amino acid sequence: CASSKPGTATLNNEQFF.

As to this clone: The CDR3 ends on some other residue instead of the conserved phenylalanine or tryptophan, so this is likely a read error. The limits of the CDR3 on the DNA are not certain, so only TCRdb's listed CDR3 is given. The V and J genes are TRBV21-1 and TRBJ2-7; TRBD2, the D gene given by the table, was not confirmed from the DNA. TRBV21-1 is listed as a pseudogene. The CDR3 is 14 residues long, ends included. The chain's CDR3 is CASRAAVATRVRRA.

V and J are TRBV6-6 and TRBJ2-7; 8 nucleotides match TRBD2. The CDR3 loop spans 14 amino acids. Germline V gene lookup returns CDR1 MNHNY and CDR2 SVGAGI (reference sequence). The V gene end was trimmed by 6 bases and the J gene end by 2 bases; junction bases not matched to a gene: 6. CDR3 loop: CASRDSGETYEQYF. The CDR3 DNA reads TGTGCCAGCAGAGATAGCGGGGAGACCTACGAGCAGTACTTC.

Here the CDR3 reads CASTQVSGGTYEQYF. CDR3 DNA sequence: TGCGCCAGCACCCAAGTTAGCGGGGGTACCTACGAGCAGTACTTC. The rearrangement joins TRBV5-1 to TRBJ2-7; 9 positions agree with TRBD2. The CDR3 has 15 amino acids. Germline assignment: CDR1 SGHRS and CDR2 YFSETQ. After removal of 6 bases from V and 2 bases from J, the junction contained 9 bases not matched to a gene.

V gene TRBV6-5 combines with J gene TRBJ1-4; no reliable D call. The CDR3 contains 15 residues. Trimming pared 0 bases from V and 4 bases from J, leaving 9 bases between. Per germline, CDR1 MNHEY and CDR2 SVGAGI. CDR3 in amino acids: CASSYSWANNEKLFF. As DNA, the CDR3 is TGTGCCAGCAGTTACTCCTGGGCAAATAATGAAAAACTGTTTTTT.

CDR3 nucleotide sequence: TGCAGTGCTAGTGTTAGCGGGGGGGCAGATACGCAGTATTTT. Encoded protein: CSASVSGGADTQYF. This sequence joins TRBV20-1 and TRBJ2-3; 11 nucleotides line up with TRBD2. The J segment lost 4 bases and the V segment lost 3 bases, leaving 3 bases of the junction unmatched. The CDR3 spans 14 residues. Germline V CDR1 and CDR2: DFQATT, SNEGSKA (reference sequence).

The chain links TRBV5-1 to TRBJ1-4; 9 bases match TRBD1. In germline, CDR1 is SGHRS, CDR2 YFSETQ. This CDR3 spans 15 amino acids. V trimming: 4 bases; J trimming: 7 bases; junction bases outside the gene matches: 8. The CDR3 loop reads CASSARDRVSEKLFF. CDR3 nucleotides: TGCGCCAGCAGCGCTCGGGACAGGGTTAGTGAAAAACTGTTTTTT.

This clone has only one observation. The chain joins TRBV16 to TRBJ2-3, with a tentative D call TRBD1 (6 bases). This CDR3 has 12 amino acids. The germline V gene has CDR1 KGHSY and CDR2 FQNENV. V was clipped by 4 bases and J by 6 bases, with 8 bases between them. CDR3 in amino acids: CASSPRGDTQYF. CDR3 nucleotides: TGTGCCAGCAGCCCAAGGGGGGATACGCAGTATTTT.

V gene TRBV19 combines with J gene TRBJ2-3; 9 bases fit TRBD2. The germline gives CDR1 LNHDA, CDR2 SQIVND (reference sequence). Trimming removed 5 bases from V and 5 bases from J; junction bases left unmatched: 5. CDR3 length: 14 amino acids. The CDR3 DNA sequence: TGTGCCAGTAGTCAAGCGGGGGGCGGAGATACGCAGTATTTT. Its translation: CASSQAGGGDTQYF.

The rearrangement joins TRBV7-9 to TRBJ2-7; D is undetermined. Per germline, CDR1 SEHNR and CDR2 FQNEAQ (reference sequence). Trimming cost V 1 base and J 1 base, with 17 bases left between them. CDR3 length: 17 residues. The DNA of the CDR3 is TGTGCCAGCAGCTTAGGCCATCCTCCCAGATTTTCCTACGAGCAGTACTTC. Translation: CASSLGHPPRFSYEQYF.

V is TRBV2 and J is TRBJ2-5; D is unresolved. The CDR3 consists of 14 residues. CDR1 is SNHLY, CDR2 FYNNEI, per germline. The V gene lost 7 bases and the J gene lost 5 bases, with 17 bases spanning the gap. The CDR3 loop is CASKYSPAGETQYF. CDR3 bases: TGTGCCAGCAAGTACAGCCCGGCTGGGGAGACCCAGTACTTC.